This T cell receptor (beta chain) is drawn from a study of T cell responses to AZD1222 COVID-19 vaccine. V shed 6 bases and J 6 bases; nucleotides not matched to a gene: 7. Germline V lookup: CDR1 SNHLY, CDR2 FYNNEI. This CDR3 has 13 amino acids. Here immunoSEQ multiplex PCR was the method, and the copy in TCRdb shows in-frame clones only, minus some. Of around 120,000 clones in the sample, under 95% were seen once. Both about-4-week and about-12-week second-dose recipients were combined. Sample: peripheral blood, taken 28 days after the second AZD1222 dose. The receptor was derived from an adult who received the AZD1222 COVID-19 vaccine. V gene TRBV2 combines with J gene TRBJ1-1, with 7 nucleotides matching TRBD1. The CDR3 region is CASRPLDRAEAFF. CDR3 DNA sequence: TGTGCCAGCAGGCCCCTTGACAGGGCTGAAGCTTTCTTT.